This T cell receptor beta chain was observed in a study of blood T cell repertoires in COVID-19. As processed by the authors: Amplified reference gene primers provided the basis for estimating nucleated cell counts. Produced via immunoSEQ multiplex PCR; TCRdb's table is partial and in-frame only. Clonal size and the V and J genes are those of that table, whereas D and trimming came from the DNA. The repertoire holds approximately 150,000 clones, with about 83% as singletons. CDR3 length: 11 amino acids. Germline CDR1 and CDR2: SEHNR and FQNEAQ (reference sequence). The germline V and J ends were trimmed by 6 bases and 8 bases, with 7 bases remaining between them.

Sequenced sample: peripheral blood. The TCR comes from a human donor in a cohort sampled during active COVID-19. This rearrangement joins TRBV7-9 to TRBJ2-2; D ambiguous. CDR3 residues: CASRATGELFF. CDR3 nucleotide sequence: TGTGCCAGCAGGGCGACAGGGGAGCTGTTTTTT.